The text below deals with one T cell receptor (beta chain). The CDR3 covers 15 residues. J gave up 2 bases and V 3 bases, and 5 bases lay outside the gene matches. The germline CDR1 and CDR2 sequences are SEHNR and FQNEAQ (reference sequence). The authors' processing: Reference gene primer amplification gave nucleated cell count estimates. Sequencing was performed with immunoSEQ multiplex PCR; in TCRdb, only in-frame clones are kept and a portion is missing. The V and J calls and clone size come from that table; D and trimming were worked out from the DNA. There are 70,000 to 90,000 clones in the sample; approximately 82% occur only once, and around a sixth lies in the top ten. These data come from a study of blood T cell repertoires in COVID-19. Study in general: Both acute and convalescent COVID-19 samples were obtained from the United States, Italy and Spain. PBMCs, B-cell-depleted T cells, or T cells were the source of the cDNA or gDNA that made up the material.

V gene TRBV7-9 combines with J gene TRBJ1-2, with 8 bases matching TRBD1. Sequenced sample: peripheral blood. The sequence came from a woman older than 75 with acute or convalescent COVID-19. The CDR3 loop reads CASSFNRDRNYGYTF. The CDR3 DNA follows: TGTGCCAGCAGCTTCAACCGGGACAGGAACTATGGCTACACCTTC.